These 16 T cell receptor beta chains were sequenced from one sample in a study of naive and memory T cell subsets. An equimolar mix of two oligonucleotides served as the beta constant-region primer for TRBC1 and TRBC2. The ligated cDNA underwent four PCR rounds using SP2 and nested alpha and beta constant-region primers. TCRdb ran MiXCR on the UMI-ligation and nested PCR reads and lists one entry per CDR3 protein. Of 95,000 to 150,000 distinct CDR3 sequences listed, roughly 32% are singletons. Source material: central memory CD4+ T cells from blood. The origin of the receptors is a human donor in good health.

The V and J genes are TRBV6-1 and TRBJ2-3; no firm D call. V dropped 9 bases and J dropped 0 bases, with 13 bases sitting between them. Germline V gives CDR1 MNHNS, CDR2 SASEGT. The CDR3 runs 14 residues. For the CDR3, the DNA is TGTGCCAGTCGATGGGTAGCTAGCACAGATACGCAGTATTTT. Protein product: CASRWVASTDTQYF.

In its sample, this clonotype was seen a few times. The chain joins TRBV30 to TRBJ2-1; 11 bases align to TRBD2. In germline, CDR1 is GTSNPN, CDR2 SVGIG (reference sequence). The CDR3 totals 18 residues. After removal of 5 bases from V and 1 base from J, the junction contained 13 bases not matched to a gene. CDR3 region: CAWASEVAGGFSYNEQFF. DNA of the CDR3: TGTGCCTGGGCCTCGGAGGTAGCGGGAGGGTTTTCCTACAATGAGCAGTTCTTC. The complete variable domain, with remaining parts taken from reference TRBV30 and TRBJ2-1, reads SQTIHQWPATLVQPVGSPLSLECTVEGTSNPNLYWYRQAAGRGLQLLFYSVGIGQISSEVPQNLSASRPQDRQFILSSKKLLLSDSGFYLCAWASEVAGGFSYNEQFFGPGTRLTVL.

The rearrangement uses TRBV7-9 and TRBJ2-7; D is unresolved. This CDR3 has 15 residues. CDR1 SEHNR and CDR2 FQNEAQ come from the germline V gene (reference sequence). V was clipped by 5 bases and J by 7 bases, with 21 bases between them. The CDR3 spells CASSQPGVSAMEQYF. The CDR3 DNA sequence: TGTGCCAGCAGCCAACCGGGCGTCTCCGCCATGGAGCAGTACTTC.

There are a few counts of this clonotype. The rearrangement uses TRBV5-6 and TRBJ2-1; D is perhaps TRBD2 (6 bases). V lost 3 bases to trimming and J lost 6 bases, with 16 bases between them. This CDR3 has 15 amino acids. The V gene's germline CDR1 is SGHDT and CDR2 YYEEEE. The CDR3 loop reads CASSSGPGTFNEQFF. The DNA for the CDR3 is TGTGCCAGCAGCTCCGGTCCCGGGACTTTCAATGAGCAGTTCTTC.

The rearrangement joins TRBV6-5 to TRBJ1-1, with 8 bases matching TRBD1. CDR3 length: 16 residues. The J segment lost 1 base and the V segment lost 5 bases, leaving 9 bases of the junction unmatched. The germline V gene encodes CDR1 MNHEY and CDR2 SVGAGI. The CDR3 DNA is TGTGCCAGCAGTCCACGCTCCGGGACAGGGAACACTGAAGCTTTCTTT. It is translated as CASSPRSGTGNTEAFF.

CDR3 loop: CSAIGSVADTQYF. In DNA form, the CDR3 reads TGCAGTGCCATAGGGTCCGTAGCAGATACGCAGTATTTT. V is TRBV20-1 and J is TRBJ2-3; no clear D. Germline CDR1 and CDR2: DFQATT and SNEGSKA (reference sequence). The V and J ends lost 6 bases and 4 bases respectively, with 14 bases between them. CDR3 length: 13 residues.

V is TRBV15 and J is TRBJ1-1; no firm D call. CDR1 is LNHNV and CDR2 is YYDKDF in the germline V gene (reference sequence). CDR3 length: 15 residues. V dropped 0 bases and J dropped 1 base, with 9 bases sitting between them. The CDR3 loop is CATSRDLSKNTEAFF. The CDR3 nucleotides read TGTGCCACCAGCAGAGATCTTAGTAAGAACACTGAAGCTTTCTTT.

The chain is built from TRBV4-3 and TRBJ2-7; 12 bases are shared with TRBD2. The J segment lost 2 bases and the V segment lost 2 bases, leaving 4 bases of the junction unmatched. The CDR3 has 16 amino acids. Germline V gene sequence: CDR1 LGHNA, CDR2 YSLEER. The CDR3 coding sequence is TGCGCCAGCAGCCAACGACTAGCGGGAGAGGCCTACGAGCAGTACTTC. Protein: CASSQRLAGEAYEQYF.

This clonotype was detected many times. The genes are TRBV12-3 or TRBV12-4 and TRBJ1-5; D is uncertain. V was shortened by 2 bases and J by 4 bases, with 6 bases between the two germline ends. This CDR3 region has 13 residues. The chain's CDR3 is CASSLQWNQPQHF. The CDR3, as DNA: TGTGCCAGCAGTTTACAGTGGAATCAGCCCCAGCATTTT.

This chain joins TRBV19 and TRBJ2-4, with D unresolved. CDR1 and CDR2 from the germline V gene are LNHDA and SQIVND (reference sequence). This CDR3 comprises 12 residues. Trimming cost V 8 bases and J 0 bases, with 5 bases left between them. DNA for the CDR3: TGTGCCAGTGGGGAAGCCAAAAACATTCAGTACTTC. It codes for CASGEAKNIQYF.

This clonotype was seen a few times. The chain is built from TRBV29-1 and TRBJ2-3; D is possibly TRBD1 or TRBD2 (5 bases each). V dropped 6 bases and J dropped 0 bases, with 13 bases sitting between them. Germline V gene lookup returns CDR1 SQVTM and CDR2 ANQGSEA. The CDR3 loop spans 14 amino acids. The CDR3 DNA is TGCAGCGTACTGCTGGGGGTCAGCACAGATACGCAGTATTTT. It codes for CSVLLGVSTDTQYF.

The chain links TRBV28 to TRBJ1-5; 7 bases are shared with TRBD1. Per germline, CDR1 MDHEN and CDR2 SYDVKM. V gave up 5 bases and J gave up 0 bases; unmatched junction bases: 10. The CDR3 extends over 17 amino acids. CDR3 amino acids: CASSTTGRGYSNQPQHF. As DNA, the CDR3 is TGTGCCAGCAGTACGACAGGGAGGGGGTATAGCAATCAGCCCCAGCATTTT.

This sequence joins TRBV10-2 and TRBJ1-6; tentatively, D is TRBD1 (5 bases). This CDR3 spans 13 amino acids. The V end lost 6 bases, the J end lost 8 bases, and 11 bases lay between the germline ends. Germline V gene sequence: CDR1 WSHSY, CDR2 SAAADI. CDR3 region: CASSGAEDSPLHF. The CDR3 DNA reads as TGCGCCAGCAGCGGGGCTGAGGATTCACCCCTCCACTTT.

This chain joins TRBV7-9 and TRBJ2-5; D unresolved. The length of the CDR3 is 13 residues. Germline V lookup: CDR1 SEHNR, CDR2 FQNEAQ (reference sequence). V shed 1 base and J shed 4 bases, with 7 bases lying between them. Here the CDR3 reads CASSLDNRETQYF. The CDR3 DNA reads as TGTGCCAGCAGCTTAGACAACCGAGAGACCCAGTACTTC.

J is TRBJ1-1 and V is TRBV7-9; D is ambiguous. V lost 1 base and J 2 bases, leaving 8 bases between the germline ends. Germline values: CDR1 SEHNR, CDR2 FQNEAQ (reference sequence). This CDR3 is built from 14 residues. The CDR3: CASSLGDINTEAFF. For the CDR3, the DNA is TGTGCCAGCAGCTTAGGCGACATCAACACTGAAGCTTTCTTT.

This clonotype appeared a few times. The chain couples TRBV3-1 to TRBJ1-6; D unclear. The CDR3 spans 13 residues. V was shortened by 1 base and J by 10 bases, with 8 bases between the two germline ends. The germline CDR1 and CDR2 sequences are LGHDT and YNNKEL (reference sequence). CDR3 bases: TGTGCCAGCAGCCAAGTCCAGAGCTCACCCCTCCACTTT. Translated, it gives CASSQVQSSPLHF.